The rows below give T cell receptor beta chains drawn from one sample of a study of regulatory T cells in long-lasting Graves disease. TCRdb ran MiXCR on the multiplex PCR reads and lists one entry per CDR3 protein. The sample comprises around 500,000 distinct CDR3 sequences, less than 15% of which are singletons, and roughly 10% rests with the top ten. In addition, the sample was reused for a study of T cells in Graves' hyperthyroidism and ophthalmopathy.

The sample here was peripheral blood mononuclear cells (PBMCs), taken at new diagnosis, from a patient treated with antithyroid drugs. The receptor source for this set is a man younger than 45 with Graves disease. The CDR3 runs from the conserved cysteine through the conserved F or W. A D gene is named only where the DNA matches it firmly. Not all rows give a size; the values are once, few, many and, for expanded clones, a class.

d_call,j_call,v_call,clone_size,cdr3_aa,cdr3_nt
-,TRBJ2-1,TRBV29-1,-,CSASSRSPYNEQFF,TGCAGCGCCAGTAGCAGGAGCCCCTACAATGAGCAGTTCTTC
-,TRBJ1-6,TRBV7-2,many,CASSLVGAGANSPLHF,TGTGCCAGCAGCTTAGTTGGGGCAGGGGCCAATTCACCCCTCCACTTT
TRBD2,TRBJ2-1,TRBV20-1,-,CSARDLRLAGGPGNEQFF,TGCAGTGCTAGAGATCTGAGATTAGCGGGAGGGCCCGGGAATGAGCAGTTCTTC
-,TRBJ1-2,TRBV6-1,many,CASSVGSGSNYGYTF,TGTGCCAGCAGCGTCGGGTCAGGATCAAACTATGGCTACACCTTC
-,TRBJ2-5,TRBV12-3/TRBV12-4,many,CASSRIGVEETQYF,TGTGCCAGCTCCCGGATAGGGGTGGAAGAGACCCAGTACTTC
-,TRBJ2-1,TRBV2,medium-sized,CASSLSDEQFF,TGTGCCAGCAGTCTCTCCGATGAGCAGTTCTTC
TRBD1,TRBJ1-4,TRBV20-1,few,CSAREPGQGAFKLFF,TGCAGTGCTAGAGAACCGGGACAGGGGGCCTTTAAACTGTTTTTT
-,TRBJ2-1,TRBV19,many,CASSMLTRAPYNEQFF,TGTGCCAGTAGTATGTTGACGCGGGCCCCCTACAATGAGCAGTTCTTC
-,TRBJ2-2,TRBV27,many,CASSRYSHTGELFF,TGTGCCAGCAGCAGGTACAGCCACACCGGGGAGCTGTTTTTT
TRBD2,TRBJ2-1,TRBV12-3/TRBV12-4,few,CASSPGLVRNEQFF,TGTGCCAGCAGCCCGGGACTAGTGAGGAATGAGCAGTTCTTC
-,TRBJ1-6,TRBV27,-,CASSYGTSNSPLHF,TGTGCCAGCAGTTACGGGACGTCTAATTCACCCCTCCACTTT
-,TRBJ2-7,TRBV29-1,many,CSVNRNGNEQYF,TGCAGCGTTAACAGGAATGGCAACGAGCAGTACTTC
-,TRBJ1-4,TRBV7-9,few,CASSLLVGVNWANEKLFF,TGTGCCAGCAGCTTACTAGTGGGGGTGAACTGGGCTAATGAAAAACTGTTTTTT
TRBD1,TRBJ1-1,TRBV12-3/TRBV12-4,many,CASSLARNRQGGTEAFF,TGTGCCAGCAGTTTAGCGAGAAATAGACAGGGTGGAACTGAAGCTTTCTTT
TRBD2,TRBJ2-1,TRBV7-9,-,CASRAMPGLAPSSYNEQFF,TGTGCCAGCAGAGCGATGCCGGGACTAGCGCCCAGCTCCTACAATGAGCAGTTCTTC
-,TRBJ2-7,TRBV7-2,many,CASSLAMLPVQYF,TGTGCCAGCAGCTTAGCCATGCTTCCGGTGCAGTACTTC
-,TRBJ2-3,TRBV9,many,CASSVRPGTDTQYF,TGTGCCAGCAGCGTAAGGCCAGGCACAGATACGCAGTATTTT
-,TRBJ2-7,TRBV7-9,many,CASSSYGVRGYEQYF,TGTGCCAGCAGCTCTTATGGCGTGAGAGGGTACGAGCAGTACTTC
-,TRBJ2-3,TRBV20-1,many,CSARPWVRQTDTQYF,TGCAGTGCTAGACCGTGGGTGAGGCAAACAGATACGCAGTATTTT
TRBD2,TRBJ2-7,TRBV7-2,many,CASSLGLAGVEYF,TGTGCCAGCAGCTTAGGACTAGCGGGAGTAGAGTACTTC
-,TRBJ2-3,TRBV15,many,CATRASVGRSSTDTQYF,TGTGCCACCAGGGCCTCTGTAGGGCGCTCCAGCACAGATACGCAGTATTTT
-,TRBJ1-2,TRBV10-3,few,CAILGAEDGYTF,TGTGCCATCTTGGGAGCGGAGGATGGCTACACCTTC
-,TRBJ1-2,TRBV29-1,many,CSVEATTGSYGYTF,TGCAGCGTTGAAGCAACTACCGGCTCTTATGGCTACACCTTC
-,TRBJ2-4,TRBV29-1,many,CSVVRDRGGIQYF,TGCAGCGTTGTTCGAGACCGAGGCGGCATTCAGTACTTC
-,TRBJ2-5,TRBV15,many,CATSRDYNKETQYF,TGTGCCACCAGCAGAGACTATAATAAAGAGACCCAGTACTTC
-,TRBJ2-7,TRBV20-1,few,CSASTHSQGYEQYF,TGCAGTGCTAGTACACACAGCCAAGGCTACGAGCAGTACTTC
TRBD1,TRBJ1-4,TRBV6-2/TRBV6-3,-,CASSYTTGVNEKLFF,TGTGCCAGCAGTTACACAACAGGGGTTAATGAAAAACTGTTTTTT
-,TRBJ1-1,TRBV6-1,many,CASRRRENTEAFF,TGTGCCAGCCGGCGGCGGGAGAACACTGAAGCTTTCTTT
-,TRBJ2-7,TRBV20-1,many,CSARDRDIPYEQYF,TGCAGTGCTAGAGACCGGGACATCCCCTACGAGCAGTACTTC
TRBD1,TRBJ2-7,TRBV20-1,many,CSASTHDRAFYEQYF,TGCAGTGCCAGCACCCACGACAGGGCATTCTACGAGCAGTACTTC
TRBD2,TRBJ2-3,TRBV20-1,many,CSARGLAEVSSTDTQYF,TGCAGTGCTAGGGGACTAGCGGAGGTGTCTAGCACAGATACGCAGTATTTT
-,TRBJ2-1,TRBV12-3/TRBV12-4,many,CASSLKGNYNEQFF,TGTGCCAGCAGCCTCAAGGGGAATTACAATGAGCAGTTCTTC
TRBD2,TRBJ2-3,TRBV30,many,CAWSVTSGKRDTQYF,TGTGCCTGGAGTGTAACTAGCGGGAAAAGAGATACGCAGTATTTT